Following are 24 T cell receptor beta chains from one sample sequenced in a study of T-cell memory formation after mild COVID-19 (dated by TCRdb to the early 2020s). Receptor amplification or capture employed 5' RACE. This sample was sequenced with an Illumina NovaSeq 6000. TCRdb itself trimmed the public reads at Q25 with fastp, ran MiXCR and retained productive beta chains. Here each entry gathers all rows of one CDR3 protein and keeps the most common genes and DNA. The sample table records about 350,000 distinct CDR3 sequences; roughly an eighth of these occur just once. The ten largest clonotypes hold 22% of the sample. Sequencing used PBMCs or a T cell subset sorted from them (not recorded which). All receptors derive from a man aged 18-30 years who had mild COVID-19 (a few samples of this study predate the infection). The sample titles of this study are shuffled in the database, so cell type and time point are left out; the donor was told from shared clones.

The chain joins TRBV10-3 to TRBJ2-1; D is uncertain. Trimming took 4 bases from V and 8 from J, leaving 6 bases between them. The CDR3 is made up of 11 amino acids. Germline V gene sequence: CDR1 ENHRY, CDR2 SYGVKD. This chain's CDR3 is CAISGRDEQFF. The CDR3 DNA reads TGTGCCATCAGTGGTAGAGATGAGCAGTTCTTC.

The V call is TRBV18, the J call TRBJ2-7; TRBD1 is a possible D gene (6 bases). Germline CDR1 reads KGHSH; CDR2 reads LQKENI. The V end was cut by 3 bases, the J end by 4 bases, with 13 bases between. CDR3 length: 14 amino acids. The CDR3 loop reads CASSPGAPNYEQYV. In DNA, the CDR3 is TGTGCCAGCTCACCGGGGGCCCCCAATTACGAGCAGTACGTC.

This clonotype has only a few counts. The CDR3 region has the DNA TGCGCCAGCGCCTTGGGCGCGCATGAGCAGTTCTTC. It encodes CASALGAHEQFF. J is TRBJ2-1 and V is TRBV10-2; D is unclear. The germline V gene has CDR1 WSHSY and CDR2 SAAADI. CDR3 length: 12 residues. V was clipped by 8 bases and J by 8 bases, with 13 bases between them.

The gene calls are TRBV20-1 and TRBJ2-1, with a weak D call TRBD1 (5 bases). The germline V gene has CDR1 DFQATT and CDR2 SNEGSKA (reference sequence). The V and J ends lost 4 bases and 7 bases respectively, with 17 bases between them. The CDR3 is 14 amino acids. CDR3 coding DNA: TGCAGTGCTATAGCCTCAGGGATAAGGAATGAGCAGTTCTTC. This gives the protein CSAIASGIRNEQFF.

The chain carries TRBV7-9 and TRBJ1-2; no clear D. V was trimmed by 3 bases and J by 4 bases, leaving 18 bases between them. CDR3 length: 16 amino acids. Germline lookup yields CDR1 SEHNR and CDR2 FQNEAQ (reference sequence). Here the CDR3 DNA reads TGTGCCAGCAGCTTTTCAACGGACGGGAGACTCTATGGCTACACCTTC. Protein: CASSFSTDGRLYGYTF.

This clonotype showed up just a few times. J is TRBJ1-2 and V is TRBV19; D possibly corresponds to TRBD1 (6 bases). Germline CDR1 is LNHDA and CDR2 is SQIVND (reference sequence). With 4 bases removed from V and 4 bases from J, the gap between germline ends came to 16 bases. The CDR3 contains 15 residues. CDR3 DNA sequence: TGTGCCAGTAGTAACGTGGACAGACTTTTCTATGGCTACACCTTC. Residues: CASSNVDRLFYGYTF.

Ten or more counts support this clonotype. The CDR3 nucleotides read TGCGCCAGCAGCCAAATTCCTAGCGGGGGCTGGAGCACAGATACGCAGTATTTT. Its translation: CASSQIPSGGWSTDTQYF. The V and J genes are TRBV4-3 and TRBJ2-3; 10 positions agree with TRBD2. Germline CDR1 is LGHNA and CDR2 is YSLEER. The CDR3 runs to 18 residues. V was pared by 2 bases and J by 0 bases, with 8 bases of the junction left unmatched.

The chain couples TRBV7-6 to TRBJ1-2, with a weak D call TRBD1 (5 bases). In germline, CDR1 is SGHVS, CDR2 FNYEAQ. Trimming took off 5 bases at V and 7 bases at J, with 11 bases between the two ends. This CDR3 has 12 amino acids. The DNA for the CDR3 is TGTGCCAGCAGCCCAGGGATCGGTGGCTACACCTTC. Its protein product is CASSPGIGGYTF.

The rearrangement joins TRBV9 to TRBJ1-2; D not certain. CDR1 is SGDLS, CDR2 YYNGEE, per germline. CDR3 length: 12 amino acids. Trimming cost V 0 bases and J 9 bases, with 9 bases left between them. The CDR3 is CASSVDPSRYTF. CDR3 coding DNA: TGTGCCAGCAGCGTAGACCCGAGCCGCTACACCTTC.

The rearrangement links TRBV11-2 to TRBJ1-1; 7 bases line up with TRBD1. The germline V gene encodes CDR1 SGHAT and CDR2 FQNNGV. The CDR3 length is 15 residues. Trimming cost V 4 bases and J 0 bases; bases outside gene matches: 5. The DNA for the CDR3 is TGTGCCAGCAGCTACAGGGGCCCCATGAACACTGAAGCTTTCTTT. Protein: CASSYRGPMNTEAFF.

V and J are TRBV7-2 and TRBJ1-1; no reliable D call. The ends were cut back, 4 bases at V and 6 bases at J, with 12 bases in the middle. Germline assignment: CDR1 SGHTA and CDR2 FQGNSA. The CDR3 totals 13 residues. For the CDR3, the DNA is TGTGCCAGCAGCTCTGCAGTTAGGCCTGAAGCTTTCTTT. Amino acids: CASSSAVRPEAFF.

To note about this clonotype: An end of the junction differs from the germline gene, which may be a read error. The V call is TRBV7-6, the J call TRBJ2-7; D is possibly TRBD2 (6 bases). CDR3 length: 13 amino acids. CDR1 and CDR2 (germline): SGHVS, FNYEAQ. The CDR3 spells CASSPSVVSEHYF. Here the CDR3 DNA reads TGTGCCAGCAGCCCTAGCGTAGTTTCCGAGCATTACTTC.

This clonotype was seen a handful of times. CDR3 sequence (DNA): TGTGCCACGGGACTAGCGGGGGAACGGCAAGAGACCCAGTACTTC. Translating it yields CATGLAGERQETQYF. This chain links TRBV24-1 with TRBJ2-5, with TRBD2 matching 14 bases. Germline CDR1 is KGHDR and CDR2 is SFDVKD. This CDR3 is 15 amino acids long. V shed 10 bases and J 2 bases; nucleotides not matched to a gene: 5.

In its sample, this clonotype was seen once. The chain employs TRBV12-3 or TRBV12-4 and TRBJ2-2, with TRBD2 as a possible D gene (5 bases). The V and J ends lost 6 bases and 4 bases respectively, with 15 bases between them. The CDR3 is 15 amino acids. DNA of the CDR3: TGTGCCAGCAGATTGAGGGTCGGAACCACCGGGGAGCTGTTTTTT. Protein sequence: CASRLRVGTTGELFF.

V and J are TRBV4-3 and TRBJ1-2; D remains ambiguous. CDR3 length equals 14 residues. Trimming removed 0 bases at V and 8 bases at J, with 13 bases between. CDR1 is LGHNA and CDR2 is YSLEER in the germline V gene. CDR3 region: CASSQDSDTLGYTF. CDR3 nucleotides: TGCGCCAGCAGCCAAGATAGTGACACACTGGGCTACACCTTC.

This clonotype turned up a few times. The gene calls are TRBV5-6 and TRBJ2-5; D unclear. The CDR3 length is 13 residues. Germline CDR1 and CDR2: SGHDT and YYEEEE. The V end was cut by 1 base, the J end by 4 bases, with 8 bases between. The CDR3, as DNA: TGTGCCAGCAGCTTGTGGCTTGGAGAGACCCAGTACTTC. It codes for CASSLWLGETQYF.

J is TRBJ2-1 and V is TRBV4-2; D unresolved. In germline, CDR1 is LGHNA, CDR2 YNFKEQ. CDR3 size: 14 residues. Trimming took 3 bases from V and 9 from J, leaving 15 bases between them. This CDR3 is CASSQTHGRGEQFF. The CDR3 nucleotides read TGTGCCAGCAGCCAGACACACGGGCGCGGTGAGCAGTTCTTC.

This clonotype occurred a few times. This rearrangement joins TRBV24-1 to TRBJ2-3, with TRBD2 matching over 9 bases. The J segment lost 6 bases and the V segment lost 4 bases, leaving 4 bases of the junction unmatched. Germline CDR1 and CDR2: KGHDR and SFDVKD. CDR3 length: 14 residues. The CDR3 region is CATSDPGLADTQYF. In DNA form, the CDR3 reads TGTGCCACCAGTGACCCGGGACTAGCCGATACGCAGTATTTT.

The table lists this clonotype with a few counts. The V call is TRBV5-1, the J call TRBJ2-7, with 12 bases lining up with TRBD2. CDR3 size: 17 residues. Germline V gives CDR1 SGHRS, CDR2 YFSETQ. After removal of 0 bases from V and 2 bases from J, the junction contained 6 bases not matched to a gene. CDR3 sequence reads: CASSLAASGGATYEQYF. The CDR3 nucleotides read TGCGCCAGCAGCTTGGCGGCTAGCGGGGGGGCCACCTACGAGCAGTACTTC.

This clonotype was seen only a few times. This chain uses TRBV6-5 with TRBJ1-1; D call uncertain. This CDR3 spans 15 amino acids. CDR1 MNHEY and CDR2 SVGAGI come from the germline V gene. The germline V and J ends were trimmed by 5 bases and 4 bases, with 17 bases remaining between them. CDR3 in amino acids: CASSELSGLFTEAFF. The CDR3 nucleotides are TGTGCCAGCAGTGAGTTGAGTGGATTGTTCACTGAAGCTTTCTTT.

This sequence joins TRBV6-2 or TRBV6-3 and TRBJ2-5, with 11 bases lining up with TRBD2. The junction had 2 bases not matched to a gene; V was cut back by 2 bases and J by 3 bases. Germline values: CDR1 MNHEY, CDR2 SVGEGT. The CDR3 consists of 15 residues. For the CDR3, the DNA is TGTGCCAGCAGTTACCCACTAGCGGGGGAAGAGACCCAGTACTTC. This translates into CASSYPLAGEETQYF.

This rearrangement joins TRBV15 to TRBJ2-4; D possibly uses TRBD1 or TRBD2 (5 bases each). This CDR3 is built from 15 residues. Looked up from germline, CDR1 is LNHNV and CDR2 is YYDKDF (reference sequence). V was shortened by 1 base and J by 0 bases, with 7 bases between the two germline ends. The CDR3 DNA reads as TGTGCCACCAGCAGAGGGGGGATAGCCAAAAACATTCAGTACTTC. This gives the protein CATSRGGIAKNIQYF.

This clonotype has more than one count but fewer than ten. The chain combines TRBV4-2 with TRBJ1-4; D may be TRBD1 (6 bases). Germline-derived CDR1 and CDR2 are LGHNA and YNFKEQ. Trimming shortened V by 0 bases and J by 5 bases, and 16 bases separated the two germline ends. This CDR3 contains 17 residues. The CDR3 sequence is CASSQEQFGGQNEKLFF. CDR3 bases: TGTGCCAGCAGCCAAGAGCAGTTCGGGGGGCAAAATGAAAAACTGTTTTTT.

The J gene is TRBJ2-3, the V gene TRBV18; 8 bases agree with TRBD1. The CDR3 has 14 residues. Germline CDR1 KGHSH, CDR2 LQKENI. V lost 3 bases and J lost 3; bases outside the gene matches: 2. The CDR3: CASSPTGETDTQYF. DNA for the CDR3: TGTGCCAGCTCACCGACAGGGGAGACAGATACGCAGTATTTT. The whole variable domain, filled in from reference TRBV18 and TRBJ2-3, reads NAGVMQNPRHLVRRRGQEARLRCSPMKGHSHVYWYRQLPEEGLKFMVYLQKENIIDESGMPKERFSAEFPKEGPSILRIQQVVRGDSAAYFCASSPTGETDTQYFGPGTRLTVL.